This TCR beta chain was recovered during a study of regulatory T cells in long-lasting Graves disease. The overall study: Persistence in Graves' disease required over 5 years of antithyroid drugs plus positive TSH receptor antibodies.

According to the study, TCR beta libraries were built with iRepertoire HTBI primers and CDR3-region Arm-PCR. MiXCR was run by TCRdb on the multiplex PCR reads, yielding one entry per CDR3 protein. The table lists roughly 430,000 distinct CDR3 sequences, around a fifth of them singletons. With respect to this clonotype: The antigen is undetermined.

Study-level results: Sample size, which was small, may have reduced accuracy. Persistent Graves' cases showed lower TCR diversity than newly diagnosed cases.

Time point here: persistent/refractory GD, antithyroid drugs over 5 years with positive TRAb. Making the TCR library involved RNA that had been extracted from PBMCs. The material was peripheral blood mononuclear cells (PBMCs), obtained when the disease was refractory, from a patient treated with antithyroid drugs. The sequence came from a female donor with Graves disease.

Here the CDR3 DNA reads TGTGCCAGCAGCCACCGAGGCGGAGGGGCGGGGGACTACGAGCAGTACTTC. Protein: CASSHRGGGAGDYEQYF. The chain carries TRBV7-2 and TRBJ2-7; TRBD2 agrees at 7 bases. Looked up from germline, CDR1 is SGHTA and CDR2 is FQGNSA. The ends lost 5 bases at V and 3 bases at J; junction bases unmatched: 16. There are 17 residues in the CDR3.